The 19 T cell receptor beta chains listed next were all sequenced from one sample in a study of blood T cells in healthy people across ages. With a J-beta primer mix and a sample-barcoded 5' primer, a second PCR ran roughly 6 to 11 cycles. TCRdb reprocessed the 5' RACE reads with MiXCR, giving one entry per CDR3 protein. The sample records 1,500,000 or so distinct CDR3 sequences, approximately 59% being singletons. The source material was blood. These receptors came from a man between 18 and 29 years old in good health.

V gene TRBV7-2 combines with J gene TRBJ1-2; TRBD1 agrees at 8 bases. The V gene end was trimmed by 4 bases and the J gene end by 3 bases; junction bases not matched to a gene: 10. There are 16 residues in the CDR3. CDR1 and CDR2 from the germline V gene are SGHTA and FQGNSA. The chain's CDR3 is CASSSTMGQEDYGYTF. In nucleotides, the CDR3 is TGTGCCAGCAGCTCCACAATGGGACAGGAGGACTATGGCTACACCTTC.

This chain links TRBV10-3 with TRBJ1-2; a possible D gene is TRBD1 (6 bases). The CDR3 extends over 13 amino acids. The V end lost 4 bases, the J end lost 6 bases, and 12 bases lay between the germline ends. Germline V gene sequence: CDR1 ENHRY, CDR2 SYGVKD. CDR3 coding DNA: TGTGCCATCAGTGCAGAAGGGGGAGATGGCTACACCTTC. Its protein is CAISAEGGDGYTF.

The genes are TRBV7-9 and TRBJ2-7, with D perhaps given as TRBD1 or TRBD2 (5 bases each). V was cut by 5 bases and J by 6 bases, with 17 bases left in between. The germline gives CDR1 SEHNR, CDR2 FQNEAQ (reference sequence). CDR3 length: 14 residues. The CDR3 DNA is TGTGCCAGCAGCGAAGGACACCCGGGGCCCGAGCAGTACTTC. This encodes CASSEGHPGPEQYF.

This clonotype was picked up a small number of times. The V gene is TRBV29-1, the J gene TRBJ2-7; TRBD2 aligns across 8 bases. V lost 6 bases and J lost 2; bases outside the gene matches: 6. CDR3 length: 13 amino acids. Germline V gene lookup returns CDR1 SQVTM and CDR2 ANQGSEA. The CDR3 reads CSVGIAGTYEQYF. As DNA, the CDR3 is TGCAGCGTGGGTATAGCGGGGACCTACGAGCAGTACTTC.

The chain carries TRBV10-3 and TRBJ2-2; D not resolved. Trimming pared 4 bases from V and 2 bases from J, leaving 17 bases between. The V gene's germline CDR1 is ENHRY and CDR2 SYGVKD. This CDR3 has 17 residues. The CDR3 protein is CAISAGPAGPNTGELFF. CDR3 DNA sequence: TGTGCCATCAGTGCTGGGCCTGCCGGGCCCAACACCGGGGAGCTGTTTTTT.

This rearrangement joins TRBV20-1 to TRBJ2-5, with D tentatively TRBD1 (6 bases). The J call is uncertain, as TRBJ2-7 better fits the DNA end. Germline V CDR1 and CDR2: DFQATT, SNEGSKA (reference sequence). The CDR3 extends over 17 amino acids. CDR3 nucleotides: TGCAGTGCTAGAGATCCGACGGGCCTGAGGGGGTCCTACGAGCAGTACTTC. Translating it yields CSARDPTGLRGSYEQYF.

There are a few counts of this clonotype. The chain uses TRBV7-2 and TRBJ2-7; D is uncertain. The CDR3 has 11 residues. Germline values: CDR1 SGHTA, CDR2 FQGNSA. The V and J ends lost 7 bases and 4 bases respectively, with 8 bases between them. CDR3: CASKQTYEQYF. The CDR3 DNA reads TGTGCCAGCAAACAGACTTACGAGCAGTACTTC.

CDR3 loop: CASSPGEASQPQHF. The CDR3 region has the DNA TGTGCCAGCTCACCGGGTGAGGCGTCACAGCCCCAGCATTTT. The rearrangement uses TRBV18 and TRBJ1-5; no definite D call. V was shortened by 3 bases and J by 7 bases, with 13 bases between the two germline ends. Germline assignment: CDR1 KGHSH and CDR2 LQKENI. The CDR3 length is 14 residues.

V and J are TRBV5-1 and TRBJ2-5; 7 nucleotides match TRBD2. The DNA matches TRBJ2-7 better at its end, which makes the J call doubtful. The CDR3 is 14 amino acids. Per germline, CDR1 SGHRS and CDR2 YFSETQ. The CDR3 coding sequence is TGCGCCAGCTGGGAGGGCAGTTCTCCCTACGAGCAGTACTTC. It is translated as CASWEGSSPYEQYF.

This chain connects TRBV11-2 to TRBJ2-1; 15 bases match TRBD2. The CDR3 totals 16 residues. Germline lookup yields CDR1 SGHAT and CDR2 FQNNGV. The junction had 4 bases not matched to a gene; V was cut back by 5 bases and J by 5 bases. The CDR3 spells CASSVGLAGGHNEQFF. The DNA for the CDR3 is TGTGCCAGCAGCGTTGGACTAGCGGGAGGGCACAATGAGCAGTTCTTC.

The V call is TRBV20-1, the J call TRBJ2-5; D is ambiguous. The V gene lost 6 bases and the J gene lost 5 bases, with 10 bases spanning the gap. This CDR3 has 11 residues. Germline V CDR1 and CDR2: DFQATT, SNEGSKA (reference sequence). CDR3 sequence (DNA): TGCAGTGCGAGTTACCCGGAGACCCAGTACTTC. Protein: CSASYPETQYF.

The V and J genes are TRBV7-9 and TRBJ1-1; the D gene is possibly TRBD1 (6 bases). Trimming took off 5 bases at V and 2 bases at J, with 12 bases between the two ends. The CDR3 spans 14 residues. CDR1 and CDR2 (germline): SEHNR, FQNEAQ (reference sequence). The CDR3 here is CASSVTGTNTEAFF. The CDR3 DNA sequence: TGTGCCAGCAGCGTTACAGGGACTAACACTGAAGCTTTCTTT.

The chain recombines TRBV4-3 with TRBJ2-1, with D possibly TRBD1 on 5 matching bases. With 1 base removed from V and 5 bases from J, the gap between germline ends came to 9 bases. The CDR3 runs 14 residues. Germline V CDR1 and CDR2: LGHNA, YSLEER. The CDR3 nucleotides read TGCGCCAGCAGCCAAGGACAGACCCACAATGAGCAGTTCTTC. Its translation is CASSQGQTHNEQFF.

The V call is TRBV2, the J call TRBJ2-1, with D possibly being TRBD1 (5 bases). The V and J ends lost 2 bases and 10 bases respectively, with 15 bases between them. CDR3 length equals 14 residues. CDR1 and CDR2 from the germline V gene are SNHLY and FYNNEI. As DNA, the CDR3 is TGTGCCAGCAGTGAAATCGGCAGGGCACAGGAGCAGTTCTTC. It encodes CASSEIGRAQEQFF.

This clonotype was observed a single time. This chain joins TRBV2 and TRBJ2-5, with D maybe TRBD2 (6 bases). Germline lookup yields CDR1 SNHLY and CDR2 FYNNEI. The CDR3 runs 14 residues. The ends were cut back, 7 bases at V and 0 bases at J, with 12 bases in the middle. The CDR3 bases are TGTGCCAGCAAGGGACTTACGTACCAAGAGACCCAGTACTTC. This gives the protein CASKGLTYQETQYF.

The CDR3, as DNA: TGCAGCCTTCCTAGCGTCGGGACAGATACGCAGTATTTT. Amino acid sequence: CSLPSVGTDTQYF. The rearrangement uses TRBV20-1 and TRBJ2-3; D may be TRBD2 (6 bases). Looked up from germline, CDR1 is DFQATT and CDR2 is SNEGSKA (reference sequence). The CDR3 totals 13 residues.

V usage is TRBV6-6 and J usage is TRBJ2-5; a possible D gene is TRBD2 (5 bases). This CDR3 spans 16 amino acids. Germline V gene lookup returns CDR1 MNHNY and CDR2 SVGAGI (reference sequence). The V end lost 0 bases, the J end lost 5 bases, and 16 bases lay between the germline ends. The DNA for the CDR3 is TGTGCCAGCAGTTACTCGAGGGTCCAACTTCGGGAGACCCAGTACTTC. Translating it yields CASSYSRVQLRETQYF.

This clonotype was recorded only once. The rearrangement uses TRBV7-2 and TRBJ1-2, with 9 bases identical to TRBD1. V shed 5 bases, J shed 5 bases, and the junction held 9 bases outside the gene matches. The CDR3 spans 15 residues. Per the germline V gene, CDR1 is SGHTA and CDR2 is FQGNSA. The CDR3 is CASSPNTGTGYGYTF. CDR3 DNA sequence: TGTGCCAGCAGCCCTAATACTGGGACAGGGTATGGCTACACCTTC.

V is TRBV20-1 and J is TRBJ2-7; 8 nucleotides agree with TRBD2. Germline CDR1 and CDR2: DFQATT and SNEGSKA (reference sequence). V gave up 1 base and J gave up 5 bases; unmatched junction bases: 13. The CDR3 has 16 residues. CDR3 sequence (DNA): TGCAGTGCTAGAGCCCTTCGCCGGGAGGGATCCCACGAGCAGTACTTC. Protein sequence: CSARALRREGSHEQYF.